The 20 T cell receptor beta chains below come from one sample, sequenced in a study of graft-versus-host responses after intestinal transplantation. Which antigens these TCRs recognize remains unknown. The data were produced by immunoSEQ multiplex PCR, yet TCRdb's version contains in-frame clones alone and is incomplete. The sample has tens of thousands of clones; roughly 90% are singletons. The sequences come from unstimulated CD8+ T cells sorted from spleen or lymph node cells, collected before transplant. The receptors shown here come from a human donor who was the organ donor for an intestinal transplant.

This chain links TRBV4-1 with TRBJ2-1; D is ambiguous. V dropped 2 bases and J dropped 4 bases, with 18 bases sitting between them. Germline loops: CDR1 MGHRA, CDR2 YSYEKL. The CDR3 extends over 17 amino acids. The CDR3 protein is CASSQRSSTAIYNEQFF. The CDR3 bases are TGCGCCAGCAGCCAAAGGTCGAGTACAGCTATTTACAATGAGCAGTTCTTC.

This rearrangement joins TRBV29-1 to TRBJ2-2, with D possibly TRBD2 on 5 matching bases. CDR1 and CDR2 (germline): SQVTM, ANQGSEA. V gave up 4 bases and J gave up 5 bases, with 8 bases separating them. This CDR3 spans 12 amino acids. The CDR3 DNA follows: TGCAGCGTTGTTGGGGAGACCGGGGAGCTGTTTTTT. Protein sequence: CSVVGETGELFF.

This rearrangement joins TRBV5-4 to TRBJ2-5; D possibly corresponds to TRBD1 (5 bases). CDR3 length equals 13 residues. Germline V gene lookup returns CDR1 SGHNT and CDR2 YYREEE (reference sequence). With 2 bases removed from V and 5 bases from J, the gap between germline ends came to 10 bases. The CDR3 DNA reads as TGTGCCAGCAGCTTCGAAGGGGATGAGACCCAGTACTTC. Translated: CASSFEGDETQYF.

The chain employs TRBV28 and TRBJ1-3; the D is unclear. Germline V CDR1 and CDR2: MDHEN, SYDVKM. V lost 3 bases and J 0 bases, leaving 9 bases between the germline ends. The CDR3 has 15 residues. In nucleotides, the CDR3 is TGTGCCAGCAGTTTTCTGCTCAGCTCTGGAAACACCATATATTTT. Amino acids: CASSFLLSSGNTIYF.

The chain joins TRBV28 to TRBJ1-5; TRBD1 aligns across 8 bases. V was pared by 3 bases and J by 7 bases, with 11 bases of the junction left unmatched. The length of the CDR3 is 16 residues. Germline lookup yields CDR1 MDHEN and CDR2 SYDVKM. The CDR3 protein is CASSFSPGGIGQPQHF. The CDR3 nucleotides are TGTGCCAGCAGTTTCAGCCCAGGGGGCATAGGACAGCCCCAGCATTTT.

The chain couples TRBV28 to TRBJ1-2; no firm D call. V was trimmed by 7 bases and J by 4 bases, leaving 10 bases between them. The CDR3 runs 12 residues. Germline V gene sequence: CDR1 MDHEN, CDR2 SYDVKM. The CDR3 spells CASNGGGYGYTF. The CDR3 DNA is TGTGCCAGCAATGGAGGCGGCTATGGCTACACCTTC.

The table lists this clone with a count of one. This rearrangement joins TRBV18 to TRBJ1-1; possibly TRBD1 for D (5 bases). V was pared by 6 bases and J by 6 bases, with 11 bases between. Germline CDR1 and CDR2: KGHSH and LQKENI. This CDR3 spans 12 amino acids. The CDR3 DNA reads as TGTGCCAGCTCTCCGGCGGGGGCTGAAGCTTTCTTT. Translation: CASSPAGAEAFF.

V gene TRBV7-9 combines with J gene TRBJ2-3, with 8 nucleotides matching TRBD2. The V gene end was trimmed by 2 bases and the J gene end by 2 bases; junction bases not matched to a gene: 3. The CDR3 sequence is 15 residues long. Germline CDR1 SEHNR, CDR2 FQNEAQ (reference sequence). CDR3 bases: TGTGCCAGCAGCTTATTCGGGGGGGACACAGATACGCAGTATTTT. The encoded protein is CASSLFGGDTDTQYF. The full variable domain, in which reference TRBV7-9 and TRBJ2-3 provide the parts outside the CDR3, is DTGVSQNPRHKITKRGQNVTFRCDPISEHNRLYWYRQTLGQGPEFLTYFQNEAQLEKSRLLSDRFSAERPKGSFSTLEIQRTEQGDSAMYLCASSLFGGDTDTQYFGPGTRLTVL.

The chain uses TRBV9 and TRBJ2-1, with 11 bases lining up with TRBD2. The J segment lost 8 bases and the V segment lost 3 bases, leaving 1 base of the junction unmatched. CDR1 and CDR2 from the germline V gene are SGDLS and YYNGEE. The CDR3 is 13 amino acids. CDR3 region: CASSGTSGYEQFF. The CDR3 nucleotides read TGTGCCAGCAGCGGGACTAGCGGGTATGAGCAGTTCTTC.

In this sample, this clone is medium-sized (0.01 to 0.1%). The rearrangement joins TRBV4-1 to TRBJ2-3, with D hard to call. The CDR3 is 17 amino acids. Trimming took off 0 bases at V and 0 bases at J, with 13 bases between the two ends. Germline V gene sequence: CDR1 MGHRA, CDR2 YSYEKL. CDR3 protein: CASSQENAGTSTDTQYF. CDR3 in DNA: TGCGCCAGCAGCCAAGAAAACGCCGGTACTAGCACAGATACGCAGTATTTT.

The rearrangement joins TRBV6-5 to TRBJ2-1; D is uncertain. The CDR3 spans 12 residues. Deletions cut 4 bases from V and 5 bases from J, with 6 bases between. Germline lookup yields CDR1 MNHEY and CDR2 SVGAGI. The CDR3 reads CASSSDNNEQFF. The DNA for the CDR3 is TGTGCCAGCAGTTCCGACAACAATGAGCAGTTCTTC.

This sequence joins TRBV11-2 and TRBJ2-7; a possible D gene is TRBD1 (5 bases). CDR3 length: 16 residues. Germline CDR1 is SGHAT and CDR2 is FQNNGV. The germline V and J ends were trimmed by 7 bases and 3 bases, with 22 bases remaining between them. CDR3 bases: TGTGCCAGCACCGCAATGGGGCAGGCCCACTACTACGAGCAGTACTTC. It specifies CASTAMGQAHYYEQYF.

CDR3 in amino acids: CAISQGHGYTF. DNA of the CDR3: TGTGCCATCTCACAGGGGCATGGCTACACCTTC. The chain joins TRBV6-1 to TRBJ1-2; TRBD1 agrees at 7 bases. Germline CDR1 reads MNHNS; CDR2 reads SASEGT. This CDR3 has 11 residues. The J segment lost 6 bases and the V segment lost 10 bases, leaving 5 bases of the junction unmatched.

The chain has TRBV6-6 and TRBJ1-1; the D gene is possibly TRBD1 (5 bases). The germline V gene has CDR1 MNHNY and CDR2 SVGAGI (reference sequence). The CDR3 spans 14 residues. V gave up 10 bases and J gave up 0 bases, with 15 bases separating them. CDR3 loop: CATDNTGLNTEAFF. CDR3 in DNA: TGTGCCACCGACAATACAGGTTTGAACACTGAAGCTTTCTTT.

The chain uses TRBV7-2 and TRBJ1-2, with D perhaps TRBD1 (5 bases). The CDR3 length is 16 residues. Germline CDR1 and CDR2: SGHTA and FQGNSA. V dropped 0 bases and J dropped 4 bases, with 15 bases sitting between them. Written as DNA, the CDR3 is TGTGCCAGCAGCTTAGCGCTCACAGGCCTTACCTATGGCTACACCTTC. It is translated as CASSLALTGLTYGYTF.

As DNA, the CDR3 is TGTGCCAGCAGCCTGTCCTCGAGGCGGAGACCCACAGATACGCAGTATTTT. It codes for CASSLSSRRRPTDTQYF. The chain combines TRBV7-6 with TRBJ2-3; no definite D call. The ends were cut back, 5 bases at V and 2 bases at J, with 20 bases in the middle. CDR3 length: 17 amino acids. Germline assignment: CDR1 SGHVS and CDR2 FNYEAQ.

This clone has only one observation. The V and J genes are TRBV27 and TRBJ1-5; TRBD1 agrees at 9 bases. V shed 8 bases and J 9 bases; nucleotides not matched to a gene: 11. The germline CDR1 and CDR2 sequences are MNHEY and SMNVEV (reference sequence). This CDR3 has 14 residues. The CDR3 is CASGYGTGSGPQHF. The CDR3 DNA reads TGTGCCAGCGGTTACGGGACAGGGTCCGGGCCCCAGCATTTT.

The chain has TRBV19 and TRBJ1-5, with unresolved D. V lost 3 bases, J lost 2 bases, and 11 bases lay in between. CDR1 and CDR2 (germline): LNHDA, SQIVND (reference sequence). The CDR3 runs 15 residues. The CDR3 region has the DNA TGTGCCAGTAGTATCTATAGTCAGGGCAATCAGCCCCAGCATTTT. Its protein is CASSIYSQGNQPQHF.

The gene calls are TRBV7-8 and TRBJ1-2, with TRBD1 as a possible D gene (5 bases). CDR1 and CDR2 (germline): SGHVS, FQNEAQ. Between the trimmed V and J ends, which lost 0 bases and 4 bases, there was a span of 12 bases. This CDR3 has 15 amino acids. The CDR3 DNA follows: TGTGCCAGCAGCTTAGCTGGGGGGATGGCCTATGGCTACACCTTC. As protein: CASSLAGGMAYGYTF.

DNA of the CDR3: TGTGCCAGCAGCTTGGCTAGCGGGAGGATGAACAATGAGCAGTTCTTC. Protein: CASSLASGRMNNEQFF. The rearrangement joins TRBV5-6 to TRBJ2-1; 11 bases match TRBD2. This CDR3 region has 16 residues. J was trimmed by 5 bases and V by 0 bases; bases with no gene match: 4. Per the germline V gene, CDR1 is SGHDT and CDR2 is YYEEEE.